The 12 T cell receptor beta chains reported below all come from one sample, sequenced in a study of vaccination effects on CD4 cells after COVID-19. Sequencing followed a ViraFEST assay step that expanded antigen-specific CD4+ T cells with viral peptide pools. Cultured cells yielded isolated CD4+ T cells after 10 days. In the vaccine recipients, nucleocapsid antibodies were negative and there was no prior SARS-CoV-2 infection. The repertoire was sequenced with immunoSEQ multiplex PCR; TCRdb's copy has only in-frame clones and lacks some. The sample gives approximately 21,000 clones, 60% to 80% of which show up once; more than 9% is in the top ten. What these receptors recognize is not known. The specimen was CD4+ T cells from PBMCs cultured with HCoV-NL63 spike peptides, collected before COVID-19 vaccination. The source is a human donor who received a COVID-19 vaccine.

The chain has TRBV19 and TRBJ2-1; D is uncertain. Trimming shortened V by 5 bases and J by 6 bases, and 14 bases separated the two germline ends. The CDR3 has 14 residues. In germline, CDR1 is LNHDA, CDR2 SQIVND (reference sequence). The CDR3 DNA reads as TGTGCCAGTAGTTTATCGGATATCCCCAATGAGCAGTTCTTC. Its protein is CASSLSDIPNEQFF.

The chain joins TRBV6-5 to TRBJ1-1; possibly TRBD1 for D (5 bases). Germline loops: CDR1 MNHEY, CDR2 SVGAGI. V lost 3 bases and J lost 0, with 11 bases in between. The CDR3 has 15 residues. The CDR3 DNA follows: TGTGCCAGCAGTTATCGGGGCGCCCTGAACACTGAAGCTTTCTTT. Its translation is CASSYRGALNTEAFF.

This clone has a handful of counts. V and J are TRBV10-2 and TRBJ2-6; 10 positions agree with TRBD1. The CDR3 is 19 residues long. J gave up 3 bases and V 0 bases, and 8 bases lay outside the gene matches. Germline CDR1 reads WSHSY; CDR2 reads SAAADI. CDR3 sequence (DNA): TGCGCCAGCAGTGAGTCTCGACAGGGGGCAAGTCTTGGGGCCAACGTCCTGACTTTC. Translation gives CASSESRQGASLGANVLTF.

J is TRBJ1-5 and V is TRBV7-8, with TRBD1 identical over 11 bases. The CDR3 covers 16 residues. Germline CDR1 is SGHVS and CDR2 is FQNEAQ. V lost 5 bases, J lost 5 bases, and 8 bases stayed unmatched. The CDR3 spells CASSREDRGRHQPQHF. CDR3 in DNA: TGTGCCAGCAGCCGAGAGGACAGGGGGCGCCATCAGCCCCAGCATTTT.

The chain carries TRBV3-1 (or the pseudogene TRBV3-2) and TRBJ2-7; 8 bases map to TRBD2. CDR1 LGHDT and CDR2 YNNKEL come from the germline V gene (reference sequence). V shed 1 base and J 1 base; nucleotides not matched to a gene: 6. The CDR3 covers 16 residues. CDR3 DNA: TGTGCCAGCAGCCAAGGCCCCGGGGGGGCTTCCTACGAGCAGTACTTC. Amino acid sequence: CASSQGPGGASYEQYF.

This clone was seen once. V gene TRBV27 combines with J gene TRBJ2-1; no definite D call. Germline values: CDR1 MNHEY, CDR2 SMNVEV (reference sequence). This CDR3 spans 12 amino acids. V lost 4 bases, J lost 5 bases, and 6 bases lay in between. CDR3: CASSSVNNEQFF. The DNA of the CDR3 is TGTGCCAGCAGTTCTGTCAACAATGAGCAGTTCTTC.

The rearrangement joins TRBV5-5 to TRBJ1-2; D is perhaps TRBD1 (6 bases). Germline values: CDR1 SGHKS, CDR2 YYEKEE (reference sequence). V was pared by 2 bases and J by 4 bases, with 15 bases between. This CDR3 is 15 amino acids long. CDR3 nucleotide sequence: TGTGCCAGCAGCTTATTGCCAGGGGCAGGCTATGGCTACACCTTC. Protein product: CASSLLPGAGYGYTF.

CDR3 in DNA: TGTGCCAGCTCACCACCGAGAGACGGCAACGAGCAGTACTTC. Protein: CASSPPRDGNEQYF. The chain couples TRBV18 to TRBJ2-7; D gene uncertain. The CDR3 runs 14 residues. Germline V gene sequence: CDR1 KGHSH, CDR2 LQKENI. V lost 0 bases, J lost 5 bases, and 11 bases lay in between.

This clone was observed once. This chain uses TRBV11-2 with TRBJ1-1, with D possibly matching TRBD1 (5 bases). The CDR3 totals 14 residues. Germline values: CDR1 SGHAT, CDR2 FQNNGV. V dropped 2 bases and J dropped 4 bases, with 11 bases sitting between them. CDR3 in DNA: TGTGCCAGCAGCTTACAGGGTCAGGGCACTGAAGCTTTCTTT. Encoded protein: CASSLQGQGTEAFF. The full variable domain, with the rest looked up from reference TRBV11-2 and TRBJ1-1, is EAGVAQSPRYKIIEKRQSVAFWCNPISGHATLYWYQQILGQGPKLLIQFQNNGVVDDSQLPKDRFSAERLKGVDSTLKIQPAKLEDSAVYLCASSLQGQGTEAFFGQGTRLTVV.

This clone was counted a single time. The chain has TRBV5-1 and TRBJ2-5; D is uncertain. Germline CDR1 is SGHRS and CDR2 is YFSETQ. V lost 3 bases, J lost 9 bases, and 9 bases lay in between. The CDR3 has 11 residues. DNA of the CDR3: TGCGCCAGCAGCTCAGAGTTCGCCCAGTACTTC. Amino acids: CASSSEFAQYF.

The gene calls are TRBV2 and TRBJ1-2; D may be TRBD1 (5 bases). The CDR3 totals 16 residues. V lost 4 bases, J lost 5 bases, and 20 bases lay in between. From germline, CDR1 is SNHLY and CDR2 FYNNEI. The CDR3 here is CASSGGRTILEYGYTF. Here the CDR3 DNA reads TGTGCCAGCAGTGGGGGGAGGACTATCCTGGAGTATGGCTACACCTTC.

This clone has just a few counts. The chain carries TRBV27 and TRBJ2-5; the D call may be TRBD1 or TRBD2 (5 bases each). Trimming shortened V by 2 bases and J by 4 bases, and 11 bases separated the two germline ends. Germline V gene lookup returns CDR1 MNHEY and CDR2 SMNVEV (reference sequence). This CDR3 has 14 residues. CDR3 residues: CASSLEGLPETQYF. The DNA of the CDR3 is TGTGCCAGCAGTTTAGAGGGGCTGCCAGAGACCCAGTACTTC.